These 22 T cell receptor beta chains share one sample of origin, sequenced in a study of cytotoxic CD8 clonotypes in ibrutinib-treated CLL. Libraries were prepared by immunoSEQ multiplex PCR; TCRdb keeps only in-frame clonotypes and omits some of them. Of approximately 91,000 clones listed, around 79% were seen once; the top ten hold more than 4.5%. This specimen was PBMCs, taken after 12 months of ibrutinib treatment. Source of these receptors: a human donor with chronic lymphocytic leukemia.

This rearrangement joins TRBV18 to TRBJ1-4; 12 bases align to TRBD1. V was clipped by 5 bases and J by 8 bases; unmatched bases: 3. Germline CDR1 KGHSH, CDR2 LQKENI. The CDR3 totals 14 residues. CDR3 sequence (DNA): TGTGCCAGCTCAATGGGGACAGGGGGCGAAAAACTGTTTTTT. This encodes CASSMGTGGEKLFF.

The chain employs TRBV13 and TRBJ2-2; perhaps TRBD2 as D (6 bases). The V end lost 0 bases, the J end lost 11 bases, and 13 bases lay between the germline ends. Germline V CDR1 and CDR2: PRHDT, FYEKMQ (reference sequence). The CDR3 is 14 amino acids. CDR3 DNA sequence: TGTGCCAGCAGCTTAGGTGGAGGGACGGCCGAGCTGTTTTTT. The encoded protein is CASSLGGGTAELFF.

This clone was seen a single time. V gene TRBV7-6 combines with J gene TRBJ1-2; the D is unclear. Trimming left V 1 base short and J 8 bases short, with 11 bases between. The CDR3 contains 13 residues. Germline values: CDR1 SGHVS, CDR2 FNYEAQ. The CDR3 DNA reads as TGTGCCAGCAGCTTAGGAGGGCCATCCGGCTACACCTTC. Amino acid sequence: CASSLGGPSGYTF.

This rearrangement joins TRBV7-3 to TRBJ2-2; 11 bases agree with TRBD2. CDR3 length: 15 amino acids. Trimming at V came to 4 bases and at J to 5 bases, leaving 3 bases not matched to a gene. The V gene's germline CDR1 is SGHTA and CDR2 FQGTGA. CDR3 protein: CASSSGLAETGELFF. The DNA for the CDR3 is TGTGCCAGCAGCTCGGGACTAGCGGAGACCGGGGAGCTGTTTTTT.

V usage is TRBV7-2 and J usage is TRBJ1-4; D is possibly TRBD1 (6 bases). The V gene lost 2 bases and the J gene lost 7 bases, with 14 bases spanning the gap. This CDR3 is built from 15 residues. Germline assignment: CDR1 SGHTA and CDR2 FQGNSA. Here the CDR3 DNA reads TGTGCCAGCAGCTTAACATGGGTAGGGGGTGAAAAACTGTTTTTT. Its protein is CASSLTWVGGEKLFF.

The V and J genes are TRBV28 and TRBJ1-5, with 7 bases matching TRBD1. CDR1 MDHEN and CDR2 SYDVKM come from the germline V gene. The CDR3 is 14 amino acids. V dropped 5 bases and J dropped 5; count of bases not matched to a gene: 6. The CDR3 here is CASSTPRGDQPQHF. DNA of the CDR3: TGTGCCAGCAGTACTCCCAGGGGGGATCAGCCCCAGCATTTT.

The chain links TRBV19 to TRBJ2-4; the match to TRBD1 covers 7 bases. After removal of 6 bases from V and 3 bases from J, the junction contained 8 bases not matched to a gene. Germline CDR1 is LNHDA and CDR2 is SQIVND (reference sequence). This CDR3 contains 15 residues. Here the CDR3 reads CASSQQSGGKNIQYF. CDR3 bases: TGTGCCAGTAGCCAACAATCAGGGGGCAAAAACATTCAGTACTTC.

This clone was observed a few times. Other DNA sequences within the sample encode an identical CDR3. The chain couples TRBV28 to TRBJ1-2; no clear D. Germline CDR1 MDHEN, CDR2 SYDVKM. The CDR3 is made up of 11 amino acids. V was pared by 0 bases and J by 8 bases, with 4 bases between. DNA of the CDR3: TGTGCCAGCAGTTTATGGGGAGGCTACACCTTC. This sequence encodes CASSLWGGYTF.

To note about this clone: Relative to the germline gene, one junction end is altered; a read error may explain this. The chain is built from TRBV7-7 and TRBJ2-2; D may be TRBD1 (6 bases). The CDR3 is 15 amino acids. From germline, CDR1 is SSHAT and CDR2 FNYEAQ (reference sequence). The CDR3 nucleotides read TGTGCTAGCAGTAGGGGGACCGCCGAGGGCGGGGAGCTGTTTTTT. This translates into CASSRGTAEGGELFF.

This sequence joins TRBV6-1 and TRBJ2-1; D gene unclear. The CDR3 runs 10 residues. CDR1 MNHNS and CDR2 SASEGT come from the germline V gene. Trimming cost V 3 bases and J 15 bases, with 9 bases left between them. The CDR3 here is CASSEWEPFF. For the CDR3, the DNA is TGTGCCAGCAGTGAGTGGGAACCGTTCTTC.

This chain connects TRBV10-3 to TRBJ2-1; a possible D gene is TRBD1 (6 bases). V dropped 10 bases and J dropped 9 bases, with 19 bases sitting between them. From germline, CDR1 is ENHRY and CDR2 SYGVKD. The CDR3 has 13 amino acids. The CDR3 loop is CATRPDSSGEQFF. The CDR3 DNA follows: TGTGCCACGCGACCGGACAGCTCCGGTGAGCAGTTCTTC.

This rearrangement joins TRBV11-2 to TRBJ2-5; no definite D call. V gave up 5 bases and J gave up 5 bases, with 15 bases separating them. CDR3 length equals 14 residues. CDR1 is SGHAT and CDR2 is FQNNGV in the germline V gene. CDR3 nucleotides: TGTGCCAGCAGCCTTGGCCCCCTGGGGGAGACCCAGTACTTC. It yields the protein CASSLGPLGETQYF.

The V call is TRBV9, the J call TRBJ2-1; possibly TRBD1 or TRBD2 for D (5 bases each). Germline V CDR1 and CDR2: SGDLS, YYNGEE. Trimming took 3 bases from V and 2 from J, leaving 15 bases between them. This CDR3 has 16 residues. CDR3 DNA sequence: TGTGCCAGCAGCGGGACGGGGCGCGGCACCTACAATGAGCAGTTCTTC. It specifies CASSGTGRGTYNEQFF.

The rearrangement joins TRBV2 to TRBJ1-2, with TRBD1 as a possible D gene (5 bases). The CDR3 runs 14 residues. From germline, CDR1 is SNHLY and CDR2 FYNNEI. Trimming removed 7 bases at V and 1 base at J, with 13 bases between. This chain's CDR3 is CASNTGGNNYGYTF. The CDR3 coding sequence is TGTGCCAGCAACACGGGGGGTAATAACTATGGCTACACCTTC.

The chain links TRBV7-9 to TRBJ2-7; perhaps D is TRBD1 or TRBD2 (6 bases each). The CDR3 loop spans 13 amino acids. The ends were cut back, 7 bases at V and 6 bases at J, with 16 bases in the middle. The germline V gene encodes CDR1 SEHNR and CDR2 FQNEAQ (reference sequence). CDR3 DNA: TGTGCCAGCAACCAAAAGGGGGACTTCGAGCAGTACTTC. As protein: CASNQKGDFEQYF.

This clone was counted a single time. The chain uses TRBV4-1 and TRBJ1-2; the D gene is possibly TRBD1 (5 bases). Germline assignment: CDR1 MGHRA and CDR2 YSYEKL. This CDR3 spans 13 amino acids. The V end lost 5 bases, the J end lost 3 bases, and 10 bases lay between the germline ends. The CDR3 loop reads CASSGTEHYGYTF. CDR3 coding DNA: TGCGCCAGCAGCGGGACGGAACACTATGGCTACACCTTC.

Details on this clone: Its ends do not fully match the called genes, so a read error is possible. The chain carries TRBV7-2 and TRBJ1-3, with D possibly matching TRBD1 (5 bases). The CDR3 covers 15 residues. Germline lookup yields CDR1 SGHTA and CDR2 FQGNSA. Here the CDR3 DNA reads TGTGCCAGCAGCCCAGGACACCAGGGAGGAAACACCATACATTTT. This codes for CASSPGHQGGNTIHF.

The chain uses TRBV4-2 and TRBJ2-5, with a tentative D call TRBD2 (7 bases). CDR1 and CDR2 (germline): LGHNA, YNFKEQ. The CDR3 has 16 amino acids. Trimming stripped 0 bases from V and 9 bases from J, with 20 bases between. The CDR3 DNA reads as TGTGCCAGCAGCCAAGATGGGGCGGGGGCCCGGCGGGCCCAGTACTTC. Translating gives CASSQDGAGARRAQYF.

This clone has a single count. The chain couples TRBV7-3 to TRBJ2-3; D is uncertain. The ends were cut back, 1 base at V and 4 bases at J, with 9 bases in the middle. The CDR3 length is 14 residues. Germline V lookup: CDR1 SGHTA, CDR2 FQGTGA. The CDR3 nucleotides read TGTGCCAGCAGCTTAAGTGTTTGGGCAGATACGCAGTATTTT. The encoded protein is CASSLSVWADTQYF.

This chain's CDR3 is CAISDRAGEAFF. The CDR3, as DNA: TGTGCCATCAGCGACAGGGCGGGTGAAGCTTTCTTT. J is TRBJ1-1 and V is TRBV10-3; TRBD1 agrees at 7 bases. Germline trimming cut 6 bases from V and 7 bases from J; bases unmatched to any gene: 5. Per germline, CDR1 ENHRY and CDR2 SYGVKD. This CDR3 spans 12 amino acids.

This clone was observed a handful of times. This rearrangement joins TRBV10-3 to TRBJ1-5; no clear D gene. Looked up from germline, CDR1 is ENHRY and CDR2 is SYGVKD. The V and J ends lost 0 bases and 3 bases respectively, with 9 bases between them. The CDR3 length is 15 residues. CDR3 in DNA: TGTGCCATCAGTGAGTCGGGCCTAACCAATCAGCCCCAGCATTTT. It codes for CAISESGLTNQPQHF.

The CDR3 DNA reads as TGTGCCAGCAGCTTGGGGCTACCCTACGAGCAGTACTTC. It is translated as CASSLGLPYEQYF. The V call is TRBV11-2, the J call TRBJ2-7, with D perhaps TRBD1 (5 bases). Germline V gives CDR1 SGHAT, CDR2 FQNNGV. The CDR3 runs 13 residues. V was trimmed by 3 bases and J by 2 bases, leaving 8 bases between them.